A selection of T cell receptor beta chains follows, all from one sample in a study of siplizumab effects on memory and regulatory T cells. Sequencing used immunoSEQ multiplex PCR; TCRdb keeps in-frame clones, though not all of them. The sample holds some 97,000 clones, 94% seen once. Sequencing used Tregs sorted from blood. The receptors were sampled from a human donor in good health. Each CDR3 is given with its conserved first and last residue. D genes are given only for firm matches. A clone size is listed for some rows: how often the clone was seen (once, few, many), or a class if it is expanded.

>TRBJ1-1|-|TRBV19|-
CASSTGRAGDTEAFF
TGTGCCAGTAGTACAGGGCGAGCTGGGGACACTGAAGCTTTCTTT
>TRBJ1-1|-|TRBV5-1|-
CASSLAQNSNTEAFF
TGCGCCAGCAGCTTGGCCCAAAACTCGAACACTGAAGCTTTCTTT
>TRBJ2-1|-|TRBV5-1|-
CASSLIMGGGLGEQFF
TGCGCCAGCAGCTTGATAATGGGTGGGGGTCTTGGTGAGCAGTTCTTC
>TRBJ2-2|-|TRBV29-1|-
CSAQQVPDTGELFF
TGCAGCGCCCAACAGGTACCCGACACCGGGGAGCTGTTTTTT
>TRBJ2-6|-|TRBV9|-
CASSVEGRGREGSGANVLTF
TGTGCCAGCAGCGTAGAGGGGCGGGGCCGCGAAGGATCTGGGGCCAACGTCCTGACTTTC
>TRBJ2-5|-|TRBV19|TRBD2
CASSINRLAGAETQYF
TGTGCCAGTAGTATAAATAGGCTAGCGGGAGCGGAGACCCAGTACTTC
>TRBJ1-2|once|TRBV28|TRBD1
CASSGSGTGVYGYTF
TGTGCCAGCAGCGGGTCCGGGACAGGGGTTTATGGCTACACCTTC
>TRBJ2-1|-|TRBV30|-
CAWSSGHYNEQFF
TGTGCCTGGAGTTCGGGGCACTACAATGAGCAGTTCTTC
>TRBJ2-1|-|TRBV4-1|TRBD2
CASSQDLAGDYNEQFF
TGCGCCAGCAGCCAAGATCTGGCGGGAGACTACAATGAGCAGTTCTTC
>TRBJ2-2|once|TRBV11-2|-
CASSLTGTNTGELFF
TGTGCCAGCAGCTTAACAGGGACGAACACCGGGGAGCTGTTTTTT
>TRBJ1-2|-|TRBV28|-
CASSSQGPGPYGYTF
TGTGCCAGCAGTTCTCAGGGGCCGGGGCCGTATGGCTACACCTTC
>TRBJ2-4|-|TRBV6-6|-
CASSYGGRDKNIQYF
TGTGCCAGCAGTTACGGCGGCAGGGATAAAAACATTCAGTACTTC
>TRBJ1-2|-|TRBV6-5|-
CASRRTQEYGYTF
TGTGCCAGCCGCCGGACGCAGGAGTATGGCTACACCTTC
>TRBJ2-2|-|TRBV19|-
CASSIAGGVEIGELFF
TGTGCCAGTAGTATCGCTGGCGGGGTGGAAATCGGGGAGCTGTTTTTT
>TRBJ1-6|-|TRBV30|TRBD1
CAWSREGAGNSPLHF
TGTGCCTGGAGCCGAGAGGGGGCGGGTAATTCACCCCTCCACTTT
>TRBJ2-3|-|TRBV5-6|-
CASSLLDTQYF
TGTGCCAGCAGCTTACTCGATACGCAGTATTTT
>TRBJ1-4|once|TRBV5-4|TRBD1
CASSLQGVGEKLFF
TGTGCCAGCAGCTTACAGGGGGTGGGTGAAAAACTGTTTTTT
>TRBJ2-5|-|TRBV27|-
CASSPRAWETQYF
TGTGCCAGCAGCCCTAGGGCATGGGAGACCCAGTACTTC
>TRBJ1-1|once|TRBV19|-
CASKRGDRAFF
TGTGCCAGTAAAAGGGGGGATCGAGCTTTCTTT
>TRBJ1-1|-|TRBV19|-
CASSPLGPPNTEAFF
TGTGCCAGTAGCCCTCTAGGACCTCCGAACACTGAAGCTTTCTTT
>TRBJ2-3|-|TRBV2|-
CASSANNRGVSTDTQYF
TGTGCCAGCAGTGCAAATAACCGAGGGGTTAGCACAGATACGCAGTATTTT
>TRBJ2-7|once|TRBV18|-
CASSFGTRGSVGAYEQYF
TGTGCCAGCTCATTCGGGACCCGCGGCAGTGTTGGGGCCTACGAGCAGTACTTC
>TRBJ2-1|-|TRBV4-2|TRBD2
CASSHDSGTGHNEQFF
TGTGCCAGCAGCCATGATAGCGGGACGGGCCACAATGAGCAGTTCTTC
>TRBJ2-2|-|TRBV6-6|TRBD2
CASSYPRLAGNGELFF
TGTGCCAGCAGTTACCCTAGACTAGCGGGGAACGGGGAGCTGTTTTTT
>TRBJ2-3|-|TRBV10-2|-
CASSEELGGTQYF
TGCGCCAGCAGTGAGGAGCTAGGGGGTACGCAGTATTTT
>TRBJ1-6|-|TRBV6-4|-
CASSEEYNSPLHF
TGTGCCAGCAGTGAGGAGTATAATTCACCCCTCCACTTT
>TRBJ1-1|-|TRBV29-1|-
CSADVLPVTEAFF
TGCAGCGCCGACGTCTTACCGGTCACTGAAGCTTTCTTT
>TRBJ2-1|-|TRBV11-2|TRBD2
CASSREGGRADNEQFF
TGTGCCAGCAGCCGTGAGGGCGGGAGGGCCGACAATGAGCAGTTCTTC
>TRBJ1-2|-|TRBV6-1|-
CASRGRENNYGYTF
TGTGCCAGCAGGGGCAGGGAGAATAACTATGGCTACACCTTC
>TRBJ2-1|-|TRBV9|-
CASSPMGINEQFF
TGTGCCAGCAGCCCCATGGGGATAAATGAGCAGTTCTTC
>TRBJ1-1|-|TRBV7-8|TRBD1
CASSLLGTGLGTEAFF
TGTGCCAGCAGCTTATTGGGGACAGGCCTAGGGACTGAAGCTTTCTTT
>TRBJ1-3|-|TRBV6-6|-
CASSYGPEGTIYF
TGTGCCAGCAGTTACGGCCCCGAGGGCACCATATATTTT
>TRBJ2-7|-|TRBV18|-
CASSLLRGHDEQYF
TGTGCCAGCTCACTTCTGAGGGGCCACGACGAGCAGTACTTC
>TRBJ1-3|-|TRBV30|TRBD1
CACSTGVGNTIYF
TGTGCCTGTTCCACAGGGGTGGGAAACACCATATATTTT
>TRBJ2-5|-|TRBV18|-
CASSPLDSSQETQYF
TGTGCCAGCTCACCCCTTGACAGTTCCCAAGAGACCCAGTACTTC
>TRBJ2-7|-|TRBV28|-
CASSTGYYEQYF
TGTGCCAGCAGTACAGGGTACTACGAGCAGTACTTC
>TRBJ1-5|many|TRBV14|-
CASSQESRRTQPQHF
TGTGCCAGCAGCCAAGAATCGAGAAGGACTCAGCCCCAGCATTTT
>TRBJ1-2|-|TRBV11-2|-
CASSLGPRFGGYTF
TGTGCCAGCAGCTTAGGGCCGCGGTTTGGAGGCTACACCTTC
>TRBJ2-1|-|TRBV29-1|TRBD2
CSAGGLAGYSYNEQFF
TGCAGCGCTGGAGGACTAGCGGGGTACTCCTACAATGAGCAGTTCTTC
>TRBJ2-1|-|TRBV19|-
CASRADRYNEQFF
TGTGCCAGTAGAGCCGACCGCTACAATGAGCAGTTCTTC
>TRBJ2-3|-|TRBV30|TRBD2
CAYQRTSGSTDTQYF
TGTGCTTATCAGAGAACTAGCGGAAGCACAGATACGCAGTATTTT
>TRBJ2-3|-|TRBV5-6|-
CASSLGAYRTDTQYF
TGTGCCAGCAGCTTGGGCGCATATCGCACAGATACGCAGTATTTT
>TRBJ2-1|-|TRBV6-6|TRBD1
CASSLGQGNYNEQFF
TGTGCCAGCAGCCTTGGACAGGGTAACTACAATGAGCAGTTCTTC
>TRBJ1-1|-|TRBV7-3|-
CASSLQQNTGAFF
TGTGCCAGCAGCCTTCAGCAAAACACTGGAGCTTTCTTT
>TRBJ2-7|-|TRBV29-1|TRBD1
CSVGSQGASEQYF
TGCAGCGTTGGGTCGCAGGGGGCGTCCGAGCAGTACTTC
>TRBJ1-4|-|TRBV28|-
CASSFLTNEKLFF
TGTGCCAGCAGTTTCCTAACTAATGAAAAACTGTTTTTT
>TRBJ1-1|-|TRBV5-4|-
CASSWLMSRGGIGTEAFF
TGTGCCAGCAGCTGGCTCATGTCCCGTGGGGGTATTGGGACTGAAGCTTTCTTT
>TRBJ1-3|-|TRBV10-3|-
CACTGTGSPGNTIYF
TGTGCGTGTACCGGGACGGGATCCCCTGGAAACACCATATATTTT
>TRBJ1-5|few|TRBV19|-
CASRAGGQPQHF
TGTGCCAGTAGGGCAGGAGGCCAGCCCCAGCATTTT
>TRBJ2-5|-|TRBV10-3|TRBD2
CAIRSSGGGETQYF
TGTGCCATCAGGTCGAGCGGGGGCGGAGAGACCCAGTACTTC
>TRBJ2-5|once|TRBV7-9|-
CASSFQETQYF
TGTGCCAGCAGCTTTCAAGAGACCCAGTACTTC